The 21 T cell receptor beta chains given below trace back to one sample, sequenced in a study of shared clonotypes between healthy human individuals (dated by TCRdb to about 2020). The library was built by means of the immunoSEQ multiplex PCR assay. The table was pulled from immuneACCESS by TCRdb, which kept in-frame rearrangements only. Such tables lose some clones; where checked, under half of the loss comes from unresolved V genes, and the rest has no known cause. Here the sample has over 2,000,000 clones; 93% occur a single time. The ten largest clones take up approximately 1.7% of the sample. CD8 naive samples were CD45RO-negative cells positively selected for CCR7, giving a CD45RA+CCR7+ population that excluded TemRA cells. The sample taken for sequencing was naive CD8+ T cells from PBMCs. The cell subset or site tag for this specimen amounts to: CD45RA+CCR7+. The source is a man younger than 35 in good health. Some clones in this sample may be carry-over from other donors' samples.

This chain connects TRBV5-6 to TRBJ1-1, with D possibly matching TRBD1 (5 bases). With 0 bases removed from V and 4 bases from J, the gap between germline ends came to 13 bases. Germline V lookup: CDR1 SGHDT, CDR2 YYEEEE. The CDR3 has 15 residues. This CDR3 is CASSLVAGKITEAFF. The CDR3 DNA reads TGTGCCAGCAGCTTGGTGGCAGGGAAAATCACTGAAGCTTTCTTT.

The J gene is TRBJ2-3, the V gene TRBV5-4, with TRBD2 matching 11 bases. The V and J ends lost 6 bases and 1 base, in that order; junction bases with no gene match: 16. This CDR3 region has 19 residues. Germline V CDR1 and CDR2: SGHNT, YYREEE (reference sequence). This CDR3 is CASKGSYTSGRVRTDTQYF. CDR3 DNA: TGTGCCAGCAAGGGGTCTTATACTAGCGGGAGAGTACGCACAGATACGCAGTATTTT.

This clone was observed once. This chain uses TRBV5-4 with TRBJ2-1; possible D gene TRBD1, 6 bases. V dropped 0 bases and J dropped 4 bases, with 8 bases sitting between them. CDR3 length equals 14 residues. Per germline, CDR1 SGHNT and CDR2 YYREEE (reference sequence). The CDR3 loop is CASSLETGYNEQFF. CDR3 in DNA: TGTGCCAGCAGCTTGGAAACAGGGTACAATGAGCAGTTCTTC. The variable domain in full, with the rest retrieved from reference TRBV5-4 and TRBJ2-1, is ETGVTQSPTHLIKTRGQQVTLRCSSQSGHNTVSWYQQALGQGPQFIFQYYREEENGRGNFPPRFSGLQFPNYSSELNVNALELDDSALYLCASSLETGYNEQFFGPGTRLTVL.

The chain is built from TRBV11-2 and TRBJ2-1, with 12 bases lining up with TRBD2. With V trimmed by 5 bases and J by 6 bases, 11 bases remained unmatched. CDR3 length: 17 residues. Germline lookup yields CDR1 SGHAT and CDR2 FQNNGV. CDR3 sequence: CASSILGLAGPRNEQFF. The CDR3 DNA reads as TGTGCCAGCAGCATTCTTGGACTAGCGGGACCGCGCAATGAGCAGTTCTTC. Variable domain in full (rest from reference TRBV11-2 and TRBJ2-1): EAGVAQSPRYKIIEKRQSVAFWCNPISGHATLYWYQQILGQGPKLLIQFQNNGVVDDSQLPKDRFSAERLKGVDSTLKIQPAKLEDSAVYLCASSILGLAGPRNEQFFGPGTRLTVL.

On this clone: The junction does not match germline at one end; this may be a read error. The chain carries TRBV18 and TRBJ2-7; no clear D. The CDR3 consists of 16 residues. The germline CDR1 and CDR2 sequences are KGHSH and LQKENI. The chain's CDR3 is CANSPRRTDHPREQYF. The CDR3 region has the DNA TGTGCCAACTCACCACGTCGAACGGACCACCCACGGGAGCAGTACTTC. Using reference TRBV18 and TRBJ2-7 for the parts outside the CDR3, the full variable domain is NAGVMQNPRHLVRRRGQEARLRCSPMKGHSHVYWYRQLPEEGLKFMVYLQKENIIDESGMPKERFSAEFPKEGPSILRIQQVVRGDSAAYFCANSPRRTDHPREQYFGPGTRLTVT.

This clone was observed once. The chain links TRBV4-1 to TRBJ2-3; D is ambiguous. Germline values: CDR1 MGHRA, CDR2 YSYEKL. Trimming removed 4 bases from V and 8 bases from J, with 13 bases in between. This CDR3 is built from 13 residues. CDR3 loop: CASSLARWGTQYF. The CDR3 nucleotides are TGCGCCAGCAGCCTCGCGAGGTGGGGTACGCAGTATTTT.

V usage is TRBV28 and J usage is TRBJ2-1, with D tentatively TRBD2 (5 bases). The CDR3 consists of 14 residues. The germline V gene has CDR1 MDHEN and CDR2 SYDVKM. V lost 6 bases and J lost 8, with 17 bases in between. CDR3 sequence: CASRTPLGRDEQFF. CDR3 coding DNA: TGTGCCAGCAGAACCCCCCTTGGGAGAGATGAGCAGTTCTTC.

This clone is a singleton in its sample. The gene calls are TRBV7-9 and TRBJ2-1, with D possibly being TRBD1 (6 bases). CDR3 length equals 15 residues. Germline loops: CDR1 SEHNR, CDR2 FQNEAQ (reference sequence). Trimming shortened V by 5 bases and J by 6 bases, and 17 bases separated the two germline ends. The CDR3 protein is CASSTGSRWSNEQFF. CDR3 coding DNA: TGTGCCAGCAGCACAGGGTCCCGATGGTCCAATGAGCAGTTCTTC.

The rearrangement links TRBV4-2 to TRBJ2-5; TRBD2 aligns across 9 bases. The better agreement between TRBJ2-7 and the DNA end casts doubt on the J call. Germline assignment: CDR1 LGHNA and CDR2 YNFKEQ. The length of the CDR3 is 16 residues. The CDR3 is CASSQTLAGASYEQYF. DNA for the CDR3: TGTGCCAGCAGCCAAACACTAGCGGGCGCCTCCTACGAGCAGTACTTC.

V and J are TRBV6-6 and TRBJ2-1; D call uncertain. The CDR3 is made up of 16 amino acids. V was clipped by 6 bases and J by 4 bases, with 19 bases between them. Germline values: CDR1 MNHNY, CDR2 SVGAGI (reference sequence). The CDR3 here is CASSGSPSGPYNEQFF. CDR3 sequence (DNA): TGTGCCAGCAGCGGATCCCCCTCGGGTCCGTACAATGAGCAGTTCTTC.

This clone appeared once. The V and J genes are TRBV6-6 and TRBJ2-1; 9 positions agree with TRBD2. Germline V gene sequence: CDR1 MNHNY, CDR2 SVGAGI (reference sequence). V lost 5 bases to trimming and J lost 5 bases; unmatched junction nucleotides: 10. CDR3 length: 16 residues. The CDR3 DNA is TGTGCCAGCAGTCCAGTTAGCGGGAGAAGGCACAATGAGCAGTTCTTC. Translation: CASSPVSGRRHNEQFF.

The chain has TRBV7-6 and TRBJ2-7; D is undetermined. Germline V gene lookup returns CDR1 SGHVS and CDR2 FNYEAQ. The CDR3 runs to 16 residues. Trimming left V 4 bases short and J 3 bases short, with 19 bases between. CDR3 sequence (DNA): TGTGCCAGCAGCTCCACGGTTGCTCCTGAAGACTACGAGCAGTACTTC. It specifies CASSSTVAPEDYEQYF.

This chain uses TRBV4-3 with TRBJ2-1; D uncertain. The CDR3 has 13 amino acids. CDR1 is LGHNA, CDR2 YSLEER, per germline. V shed 3 bases and J shed 12 bases, with 15 bases lying between them. The CDR3 here is CASSHPIIGGQFF. In DNA form, the CDR3 reads TGCGCCAGCAGCCACCCTATTATAGGTGGGCAGTTCTTC.

The V gene is TRBV7-8, the J gene TRBJ1-1, with TRBD1 matching over 7 bases. V dropped 1 base and J dropped 5; count of bases not matched to a gene: 10. The germline CDR1 and CDR2 sequences are SGHVS and FQNEAQ. The CDR3 loop spans 16 amino acids. CDR3 protein: CASSLGFQGVRTEAFF. The CDR3 DNA reads TGTGCCAGCAGCTTAGGGTTTCAGGGGGTAAGGACTGAAGCTTTCTTT.

The chain carries TRBV9 and TRBJ2-7; maybe TRBD2 (6 bases). CDR3 length: 15 amino acids. Deletions cut 4 bases from V and 3 bases from J, with 17 bases between. The germline CDR1 and CDR2 sequences are SGDLS and YYNGEE. The CDR3 here is CASSPTWEEYYEQYF. The CDR3 DNA sequence: TGTGCCAGCAGCCCTACCTGGGAGGAGTACTACGAGCAGTACTTC.

The rearrangement uses TRBV7-6 and TRBJ2-5; D is undetermined. Germline-derived CDR1 and CDR2 are SGHVS and FNYEAQ. CDR3 size: 16 residues. With 4 bases removed from V and 2 bases from J, the gap between germline ends came to 17 bases. CDR3 in amino acids: CASSSLAPRPQETQYF. The CDR3, as DNA: TGTGCCAGCAGCTCCCTGGCTCCCCGTCCTCAAGAGACCCAGTACTTC.

This chain joins TRBV4-1 and TRBJ2-2; D possibly matches TRBD1 or TRBD2 (5 bases each). V lost 3 bases to trimming and J lost 3 bases, with 17 bases between them. The CDR3 consists of 17 residues. The germline V gene has CDR1 MGHRA and CDR2 YSYEKL. This CDR3 is CASSHRVAGSDTGELFF. The CDR3 region has the DNA TGCGCCAGCAGCCATAGGGTAGCAGGGAGTGACACCGGGGAGCTGTTTTTT.

The genes are TRBV11-2 and TRBJ2-2; D not certain. V lost 6 bases and J 3 bases, leaving 11 bases between the germline ends. Germline V lookup: CDR1 SGHAT, CDR2 FQNNGV. The CDR3 runs 14 residues. The CDR3 DNA reads as TGTGCCAGCAGGGGCCCCGGGCACACCGGGGAGCTGTTTTTT. It translates to CASRGPGHTGELFF.

The rearrangement links TRBV7-9 to TRBJ1-1; D unresolved. The ends were cut back, 5 bases at V and 7 bases at J, with 20 bases in the middle. The germline V gene has CDR1 SEHNR and CDR2 FQNEAQ (reference sequence). CDR3 length: 15 residues. The CDR3 region has the DNA TGTGCCAGCAGCCCATACGGATCGGCGGATCGTGAAGCTTTCTTT. It is translated as CASSPYGSADREAFF.

This rearrangement joins TRBV9 to TRBJ2-7; D is tentatively TRBD1 or TRBD2 (5 bases each). The CDR3 has 14 amino acids. V was trimmed by 4 bases and J by 5 bases, leaving 16 bases between them. CDR1 is SGDLS and CDR2 is YYNGEE in the germline V gene. The CDR3 nucleotides are TGTGCCAGCAGCCCCTCGGGACCGGTCGACGAGCAGTACTTC. Protein sequence: CASSPSGPVDEQYF.

As regards this clone: Other DNA sequences of this sample code for an identical CDR3. The J gene is TRBJ1-2, the V gene TRBV9; D is undetermined. V lost 5 bases to trimming and J lost 4 bases, with 6 bases between them. This CDR3 comprises 11 residues. CDR1 is SGDLS, CDR2 YYNGEE, per germline. CDR3 loop: CASSGLYGYTF. Here the CDR3 DNA reads TGTGCCAGCAGTGGCCTCTATGGCTACACCTTC.